Listed below are T cell receptor beta chains from one sample, sequenced in a study of blood T cell repertoires in COVID-19. The method was immunoSEQ multiplex PCR; TCRdb's version includes in-frame clones alone and lacks a portion of them. Of 40,000 to 55,000 clones listed, 90% are singletons. Sequenced material: peripheral blood. The receptor set was obtained from a human donor in a cohort sampled during active COVID-19. The CDR3 runs from the conserved cysteine through the conserved F or W. The D gene is left open where the match is weak. Clone sizes are given selectively: once, few, many, or a class where the clone is expanded.

abundance,j_gene,d_gene,v_gene,CDR3aa,CDR3nt
.,TRBJ2-1,.,TRBV7-3,CASSLRPSSTSYNEQFF,TGTGCCAGCAGCTTAAGGCCTAGTTCGACCTCCTACAATGAGCAGTTCTTC
.,TRBJ1-3,TRBD1,TRBV3-1/TRBV3-2,CASSLRQGIRNTIYF,TGTGCCAGCAGCCTTCGACAGGGCATTAGAAACACCATATATTTT
.,TRBJ2-5,TRBD2,TRBV4-3,CASSQAPGGWETQYF,TGCGCCAGCAGCCAGGCCCCGGGGGGGTGGGAGACCCAGTACTTC
.,TRBJ2-3,.,TRBV7-9,CASSLGSGVDTQYF,TGTGCCAGCAGCTTAGGTTCGGGGGTAGATACGCAGTATTTT
.,TRBJ1-1,.,TRBV24-1,CATSDFWGGPEAFF,TGTGCCACCAGTGATTTTTGGGGGGGCCCTGAAGCTTTCTTT
medium-sized,TRBJ2-7,TRBD2,TRBV4-2,CASSQRLAGGTEQYF,TGTGCCAGCAGCCAACGGCTAGCGGGGGGCACCGAGCAGTACTTC
.,TRBJ2-7,.,TRBV6-5,CASGRTGFVNEQYF,TGTGCCAGCGGACGAACAGGTTTTGTTAATGAGCAGTACTTC
once,TRBJ1-6,.,TRBV4-3,CASSRQSRGDSPLHF,TGCGCCAGCAGCCGTCAGAGTCGGGGGGATTCACCCCTCCACTTT
.,TRBJ2-3,.,TRBV7-2,CASSLRDFGATDTQYF,TGTGCCAGCAGCTTACGGGACTTCGGAGCGACAGATACGCAGTATTTT
.,TRBJ2-7,TRBD1,TRBV6-5,CASRTGITSYEQYF,TGTGCCAGCAGGACAGGGATTACCTCCTACGAGCAGTACTTC
medium-sized,TRBJ1-5,.,TRBV4-2,CASSQVRGGQPQHF,TGTGCCAGCAGCCAAGTCAGGGGTGGTCAGCCCCAGCATTTT
.,TRBJ1-3,.,TRBV4-3,CASSQGTTNSGNTIYF,TGCGCCAGCAGCCAAGGGACAACTAACTCTGGAAACACCATATATTTT
.,TRBJ1-5,.,TRBV2,CASSVGGVGQPQHF,TGTGCCAGCAGTGTTGGGGGGGTAGGTCAGCCCCAGCATTTT
.,TRBJ2-3,TRBD1,TRBV27,CASSLTGGTDTQYF,TGTGCCAGCAGTTTAACAGGGGGCACAGATACGCAGTATTTT
.,TRBJ2-7,.,TRBV7-2,CASSPGHFVYEQYF,TGTGCCAGCAGCCCGGGACACTTTGTCTACGAGCAGTACTTC
.,TRBJ2-3,TRBD2,TRBV7-9,CASSLVMSGGGTDTQYF,TGTGCCAGCAGCTTAGTGATGAGCGGGGGAGGCACAGATACGCAGTATTTT
.,TRBJ2-3,TRBD1,TRBV7-2,CASGRGGPSTDTQYF,TGTGCCAGCGGAAGAGGGGGCCCCAGCACAGATACGCAGTATTTT
.,TRBJ2-2,.,TRBV11-2,CASSPRDTGELFF,TGTGCCAGCAGCCCCAGGGACACCGGGGAGCTGTTTTTT
.,TRBJ2-2,.,TRBV6-5,CASSNQGGTGELFF,TGTGCCAGCAGTAACCAAGGGGGAACCGGGGAGCTGTTTTTT
few,TRBJ1-2,.,TRBV18,CASSPGFAGDGYGYTF,TGTGCCAGCTCACCCGGTTTCGCGGGGGATGGCTATGGCTACACCTTC
.,TRBJ2-2,TRBD1,TRBV9,CASSVASGGNGELFF,TGTGCCAGCAGCGTAGCTTCAGGGGGTAACGGGGAGCTGTTTTTT
.,TRBJ1-1,.,TRBV11-1,CASSLDSGKVEAEAFF,TGTGCCAGCAGCTTAGATTCAGGGAAAGTAGAAGCTGAAGCTTTCTTT